These 14 T cell receptor beta chains originate from one sample sequenced in a study of blood T cell repertoires in COVID-19. Produced via immunoSEQ multiplex PCR; TCRdb's table is partial and in-frame only. The data hold some 290,000 clones, with about nine tenths observed a single time. Material: peripheral blood. Receptor source: a woman between 50 and 59 years old who had recovered from COVID-19.

This rearrangement joins TRBV7-9 to TRBJ2-3; 7 bases fit TRBD2. V dropped 0 bases and J dropped 9; count of bases not matched to a gene: 6. CDR1 SEHNR and CDR2 FQNEAQ come from the germline V gene (reference sequence). The CDR3 spans 14 residues. The CDR3 is CASSLASGRETQYF. DNA of the CDR3: TGTGCCAGCAGCTTAGCGAGTGGGCGGGAGACGCAGTATTTT.

The V call is TRBV5-1, the J call TRBJ2-5, with D unclear. From germline, CDR1 is SGHRS and CDR2 YFSETQ. The CDR3 sequence is 13 residues long. Between the trimmed V and J ends, which lost 3 bases and 5 bases, there was a span of 11 bases. CDR3: CASSSKLMETQYF. The CDR3 DNA sequence: TGCGCCAGCAGCTCTAAGTTGATGGAGACCCAGTACTTC.

V and J are TRBV19 and TRBJ2-7; D might be TRBD2 (5 bases). Trimming stripped 3 bases from V and 0 bases from J, with 9 bases between. Germline CDR1 reads LNHDA; CDR2 reads SQIVND (reference sequence). This CDR3 contains 14 residues. The CDR3, as DNA: TGTGCCAGTAGTATTTATGGGAGCTCCTACGAGCAGTACTTC. This codes for CASSIYGSSYEQYF.

The rearrangement joins TRBV7-2 to TRBJ2-2; D is ambiguous. Deletions cut 5 bases from V and 3 bases from J, with 10 bases between. The CDR3 is 14 residues long. The V gene's germline CDR1 is SGHTA and CDR2 FQGNSA. CDR3 nucleotides: TGTGCCAGCAGCCCCCTAGTTTACACCGGGGAGCTGTTTTTT. Protein product: CASSPLVYTGELFF.

The genes are TRBV12-3 or TRBV12-4 and TRBJ2-3; 7 positions match TRBD2. After removal of 7 bases from V and 4 bases from J, the junction contained 5 bases not matched to a gene. This CDR3 is 13 amino acids long. The CDR3 nucleotides are TGTGCCAGCATCCTGGCGGGGGCAGATACGCAGTATTTT. Translating gives CASILAGADTQYF.

V and J are TRBV10-3 and TRBJ2-5, with TRBD1 as a possible D gene (5 bases). The germline CDR1 and CDR2 sequences are ENHRY and SYGVKD. The CDR3 is 14 amino acids. With 3 bases removed from V and 5 bases from J, the gap between germline ends came to 13 bases. The CDR3 region has the DNA TGTGCCATCAGTGATTTCCAGGGCCGTGAGACCCAGTACTTC. Amino acids: CAISDFQGRETQYF.

The chain uses TRBV27 and TRBJ2-2; D unclear. V shed 8 bases and J shed 1 base, with 8 bases lying between them. Germline V lookup: CDR1 MNHEY, CDR2 SMNVEV (reference sequence). This CDR3 comprises 13 residues. The CDR3 region has the DNA TGTGCCAGCTCCCGTATGAACACCGGGGAGCTGTTTTTT. The encoded protein is CASSRMNTGELFF.

The chain has TRBV5-6 and TRBJ2-2; D is undetermined. CDR1 is SGHDT, CDR2 YYEEEE, per germline. Between the trimmed V and J ends, which lost 1 base and 9 bases, there was a span of 13 bases. CDR3 length equals 14 residues. The CDR3, as DNA: TGTGCCAGCAGCTTGAGTACGACTTACCGGGAGCTGTTTTTT. As protein: CASSLSTTYRELFF.

This rearrangement joins TRBV2 to TRBJ1-5; no clear D gene. Per germline, CDR1 SNHLY and CDR2 FYNNEI. The CDR3 spans 15 residues. Trimming stripped 3 bases from V and 0 bases from J, with 9 bases between. CDR3 coding DNA: TGTGCCAGCAGTGAGGGCAGCTATAGCAATCAGCCCCAGCATTTT. It encodes CASSEGSYSNQPQHF.

The CDR3 is CATRPGTGDTGELFF. In nucleotides, the CDR3 is TGTGCCACCCGACCCGGGACAGGGGACACCGGGGAGCTGTTTTTT. The gene calls are TRBV10-3 and TRBJ2-2, with 10 bases that match TRBD1. This CDR3 is 15 amino acids long. Germline V CDR1 and CDR2: ENHRY, SYGVKD. J gave up 3 bases and V 10 bases, and 8 bases lay outside the gene matches.

V is TRBV29-1 and J is TRBJ1-1; TRBD1 is a possible D gene (6 bases). The CDR3 spans 12 residues. From germline, CDR1 is SQVTM and CDR2 ANQGSEA. Trimming shortened V by 6 bases and J by 6 bases, and 14 bases separated the two germline ends. The CDR3 protein is CSVVQGVAEAFF. The CDR3 DNA sequence: TGCAGCGTCGTACAGGGTGTCGCTGAAGCTTTCTTT.

The chain has TRBV5-4 and TRBJ1-2; 9 bases line up with TRBD1. V trimming: 0 bases; J trimming: 2 bases; junction bases outside the gene matches: 8. CDR3 size: 17 residues. Germline V lookup: CDR1 SGHNT, CDR2 YYREEE (reference sequence). CDR3 sequence (DNA): TGTGCCAGCAGCTTGGGGGGTCCCGGGACAGGGAACTATGGCTACACCTTC. It specifies CASSLGGPGTGNYGYTF.

The rearrangement links TRBV19 to TRBJ1-2, with a tentative D call TRBD1 (6 bases). This CDR3 region has 18 residues. Germline CDR1 reads LNHDA; CDR2 reads SQIVND (reference sequence). The V end lost 10 bases, the J end lost 6 bases, and 33 bases lay between the germline ends. This chain's CDR3 is CATQTGFRLPMGRNGYTF. CDR3 DNA sequence: TGTGCCACCCAAACAGGGTTTCGGCTTCCGATGGGACGTAATGGCTACACCTTC.

The chain couples TRBV5-8 to TRBJ2-3; 8 bases map to TRBD1. Germline V gives CDR1 SGHTS, CDR2 YDEGEE. This CDR3 comprises 17 residues. J gave up 1 base and V 0 bases, and 7 bases lay outside the gene matches. CDR3 sequence reads: CASSLGQGLGGTDTQYF. DNA for the CDR3: TGTGCCAGCAGCTTGGGACAGGGGCTAGGGGGCACAGATACGCAGTATTTT.